This TCR beta chain was sequenced in a study of T cell responses to AZD1222 COVID-19 vaccine. Findings and limits, study-wide: Seropositive AZD1222 recipients at baseline numbered only five to seven.

Trimming took off 1 base at V and 6 bases at J, with 12 bases between the two ends. Germline V gene sequence: CDR1 SGHAT, CDR2 FQNNGV. The CDR3 is 14 residues long. Data came from immunoSEQ multiplex PCR; TCRdb stores just in-frame clones and leaves some out. The sample gives tens of thousands of clones, around 90% of which show up once; about 1.6% is in the top ten. In regard to this clone: Its antigen is unknown.

This chain links TRBV11-2 with TRBJ1-1; D uncertain. This TCR derives from an adult in good health. The sequencing here drew on peripheral blood, taken on day 0 of AZD1222 vaccination. The CDR3 nucleotides are TGTGCCAGCAGCTTAGTGGAGGGTTTGTCTGAAGCTTTCTTT. Translating gives CASSLVEGLSEAFF.